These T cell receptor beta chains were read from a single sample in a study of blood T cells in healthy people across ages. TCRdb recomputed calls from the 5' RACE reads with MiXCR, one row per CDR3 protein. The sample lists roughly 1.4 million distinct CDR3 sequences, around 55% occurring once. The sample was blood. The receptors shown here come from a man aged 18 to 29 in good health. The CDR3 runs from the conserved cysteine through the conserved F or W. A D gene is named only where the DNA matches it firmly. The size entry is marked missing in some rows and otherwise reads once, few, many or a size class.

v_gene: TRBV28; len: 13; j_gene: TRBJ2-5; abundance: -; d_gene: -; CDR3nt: TGTGCCAGCAGTTTACTCGGATCAGAGACCCAGTACTTC; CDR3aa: CASSLLGSETQYF
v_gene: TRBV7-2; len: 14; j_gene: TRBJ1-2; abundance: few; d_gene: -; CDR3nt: TGTGCCAGCAGCTTAGAATACGGAAACTATGGCTACACCTTC; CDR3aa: CASSLEYGNYGYTF
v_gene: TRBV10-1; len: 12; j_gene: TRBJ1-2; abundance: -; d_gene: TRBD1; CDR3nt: TGCGCCAGCAGTGCGGGACAGGGTATCCACACCTTC; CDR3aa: CASSAGQGIHTF
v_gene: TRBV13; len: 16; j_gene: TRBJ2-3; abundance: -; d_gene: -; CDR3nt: TGTGCCAGCAGCTTAATGGGCCCGGAGTGGACAGATACGCAGTATTTT; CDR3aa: CASSLMGPEWTDTQYF
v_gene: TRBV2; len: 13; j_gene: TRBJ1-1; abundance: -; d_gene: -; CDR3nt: TGTGCCAACACCGGGACGTTGAACACTGAAGCTTTCTTT; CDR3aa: CANTGTLNTEAFF
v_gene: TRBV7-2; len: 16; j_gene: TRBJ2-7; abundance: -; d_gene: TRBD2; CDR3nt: TGTGCCAGCAGCTTAGGGCTAGCGGTCCTAAACTACGAGCAGTACTTC; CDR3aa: CASSLGLAVLNYEQYF
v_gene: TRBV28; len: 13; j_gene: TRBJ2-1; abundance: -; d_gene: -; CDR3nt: TGTGCCAGTCTCTCTACCCCCGTCGATGAGCAGTTCTTC; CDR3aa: CASLSTPVDEQFF
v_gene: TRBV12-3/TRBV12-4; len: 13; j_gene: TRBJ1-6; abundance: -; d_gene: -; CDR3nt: TGTGCCAGCAGCGAATTACAGGGTGCACCCCTCCACTTT; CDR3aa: CASSELQGAPLHF
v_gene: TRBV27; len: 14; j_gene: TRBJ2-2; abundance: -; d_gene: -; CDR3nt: TGTGCCAGCAGTTTTGGGGGGCACACCGGGGAGCTGTTTTTT; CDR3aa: CASSFGGHTGELFF
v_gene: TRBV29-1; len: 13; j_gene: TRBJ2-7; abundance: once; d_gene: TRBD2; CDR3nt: TGCAGCGTTTCTCAAGCGGGGGGTTACGAGCAGTACTTC; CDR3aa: CSVSQAGGYEQYF
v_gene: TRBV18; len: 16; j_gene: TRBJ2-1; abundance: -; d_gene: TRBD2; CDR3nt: TGTGCCAGCTCACCAAACCTGGGCGGGAGGTACAATGAGCAGTTCTTC; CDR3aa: CASSPNLGGRYNEQFF
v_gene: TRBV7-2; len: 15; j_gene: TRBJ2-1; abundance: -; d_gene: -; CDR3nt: TGTGCCAGCAGCACGGACAGTTCTTGGGCGAATGAGCAGTTCTTC; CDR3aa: CASSTDSSWANEQFF
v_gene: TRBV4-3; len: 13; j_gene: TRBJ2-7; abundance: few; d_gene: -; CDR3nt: TGCGCCAGCAGTCAAGACAGGTTCAACGAGCAGTACTTC; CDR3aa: CASSQDRFNEQYF